The sequence of this TCR beta chain was determined in a study of shared clonotypes between healthy human individuals. As processed by the authors: Filtering differed because ImmunoSEQ produced junction-only sequences that carried no quality scores. Method: immunoSEQ multiplex PCR; TCRdb's copy keeps in-frame clones and lacks some. The DNA was the basis for D and trimming; V, J and clone size are from that table. This sample carries some 2.1 million clones, around 95% of them seen once, and the ten largest clones take under 2%. In the naive CD8 group, cells lacked CD45RO and were positively selected for CCR7, so terminally differentiated effector memory CD45RA+ cells were left out. A note on this clone: Its antigen is not known.

Study outcomes and limitations: Memory subsets generally showed lower estimated richness than naive subsets.

The sequenced sample was naive CD8+ T cells from PBMCs. This TCR came from a man younger than 30 in good health. Some clones in this sample may be carry-over from other donors' samples.

CDR3 in amino acids: CASSVERSYQETQYF. CDR3 bases: TGTGCCAGCAGCGTAGAGAGGTCGTACCAAGAGACCCAGTACTTC. This chain links TRBV9 with TRBJ2-5; no firm D call. The CDR3 consists of 15 residues. V lost 0 bases and J 0 bases, leaving 9 bases between the germline ends. The germline V gene encodes CDR1 SGDLS and CDR2 YYNGEE.